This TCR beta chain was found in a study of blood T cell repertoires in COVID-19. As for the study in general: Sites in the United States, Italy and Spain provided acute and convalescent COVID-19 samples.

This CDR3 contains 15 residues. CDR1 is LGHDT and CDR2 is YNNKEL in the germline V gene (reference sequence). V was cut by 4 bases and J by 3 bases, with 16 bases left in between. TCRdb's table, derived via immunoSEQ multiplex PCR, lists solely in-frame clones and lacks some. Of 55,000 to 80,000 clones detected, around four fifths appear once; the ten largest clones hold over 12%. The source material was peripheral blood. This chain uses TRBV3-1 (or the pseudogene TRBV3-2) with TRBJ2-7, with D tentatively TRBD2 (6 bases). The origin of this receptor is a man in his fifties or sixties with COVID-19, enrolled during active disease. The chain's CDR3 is CASSRPGGRIYEQYF. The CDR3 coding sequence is TGTGCCAGCAGCCGCCCAGGAGGGCGAATCTACGAGCAGTACTTC.